This T cell receptor beta chain came from a study of blood T cell repertoires in COVID-19. Looking at the study overall: Material from acute and convalescent COVID-19 was sourced from the United States, Italy and Spain. In each case, the material was cDNA or gDNA derived from T cells, B-cell-depleted T cells, or PBMCs.

The CDR3 loop spans 13 amino acids. Germline V gene lookup returns CDR1 KGHSH and CDR2 LQKENI. Trimming left V 4 bases short and J 6 bases short, with 13 bases between. In the original analysis: Nucleated cell number was recorded as an estimate derived from reference gene primer amplification. Assay used: immunoSEQ multiplex PCR; TCRdb lists only in-frame clones, some missing. D and trimming come from the DNA, and the V and J calls and clone size come from that table. The sample lists approximately 240,000 clones, 70% to 85% seen once, with about 4% in the top ten. The origin of this receptor is a woman aged 40 to 50 with active or convalescent COVID-19. This chain links TRBV18 with TRBJ2-7; D perhaps matches TRBD1 (5 bases). The sample taken for sequencing was peripheral blood. The CDR3 is CASSLITGIEQYF. The CDR3 DNA reads TGTGCCAGCTCACTGATAACAGGTATCGAGCAGTACTTC.